This TCR beta chain appears in the sequencing data of a study of identical twins. General study findings and limits: Cross-sectional statistics, not tracking of the same donors, supported the conclusions.

MiXCR, run by TCRdb on the 5' RACE reads, gives a single entry per CDR3 protein. The sample holds about 520,000 distinct CDR3 sequences, less than 25% seen once. CDR3 length equals 16 residues. Germline V CDR1 and CDR2: SGDLS, YYNGEE. V lost 4 bases and J lost 5; bases outside the gene matches: 8. With respect to this clonotype: Its antigen is unidentified.

These records were also assigned to another study, of T cells expressing NK-cell markers. Turning to that study: With respect to HCMV, most of the eight sequenced donors were seropositive, and one was seronegative.

The specimen sequenced was CD4+ T cells sorted from blood. The clonotype originates from a woman aged 18 to 35 in good health. The V and J genes are TRBV9 and TRBJ2-3; TRBD2 aligns across 12 bases. This chain's CDR3 is CASSRWTSGIGDTQYF. Written as DNA, the CDR3 is TGTGCCAGCAGCCGATGGACTAGCGGGATCGGAGATACGCAGTATTTT.